This note documents a single T cell receptor (beta chain) sequence. TCRdb reprocessed the RT-PCR reads with MiXCR, giving one entry per CDR3 protein. This table holds 650,000 to 800,000 distinct CDR3 sequences, 14% found once. Germline values: CDR1 LGHNA, CDR2 YSLEER. This CDR3 has 17 residues. Trimming shortened V by 1 base and J by 0 bases, and 14 bases separated the two germline ends. V is TRBV4-3 and J is TRBJ2-3; D tentatively fits TRBD1 or TRBD2 (5 bases each). The sequenced sample was memory CD4+ T cells from blood. This TCR came from a female donor in good health, serving as a healthy control. The CDR3 spells CASSQGSGTYSTDTQYF. The CDR3 region has the DNA TGCGCCAGCAGCCAAGGCTCCGGGACCTATAGCACAGATACGCAGTATTTT.